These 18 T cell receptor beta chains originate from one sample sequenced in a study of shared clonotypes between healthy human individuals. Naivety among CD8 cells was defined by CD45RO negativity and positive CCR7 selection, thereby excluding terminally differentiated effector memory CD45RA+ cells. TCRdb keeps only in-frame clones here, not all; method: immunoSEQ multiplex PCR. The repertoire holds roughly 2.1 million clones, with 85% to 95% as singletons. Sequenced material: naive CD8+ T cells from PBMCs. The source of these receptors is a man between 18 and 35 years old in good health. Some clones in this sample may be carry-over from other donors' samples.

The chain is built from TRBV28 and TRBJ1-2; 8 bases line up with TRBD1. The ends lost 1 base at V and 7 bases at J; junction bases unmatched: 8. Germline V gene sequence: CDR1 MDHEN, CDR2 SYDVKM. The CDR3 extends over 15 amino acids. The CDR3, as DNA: TGTGCCAGCAGTTTATATCAGGGGGCGGTGGCTGGCTACACCTTC. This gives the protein CASSLYQGAVAGYTF.

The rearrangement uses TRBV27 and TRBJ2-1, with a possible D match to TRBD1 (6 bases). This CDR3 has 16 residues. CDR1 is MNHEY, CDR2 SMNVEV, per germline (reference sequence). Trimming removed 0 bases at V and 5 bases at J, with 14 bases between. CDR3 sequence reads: CASSLSGAASHNEQFF. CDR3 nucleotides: TGTGCCAGCAGTTTATCGGGGGCTGCCTCACACAATGAGCAGTTCTTC.

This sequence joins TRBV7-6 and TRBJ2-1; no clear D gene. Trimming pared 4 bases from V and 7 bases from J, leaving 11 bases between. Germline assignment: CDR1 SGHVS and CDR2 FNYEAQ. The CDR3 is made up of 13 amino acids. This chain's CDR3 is CASSYDRRNEQFF. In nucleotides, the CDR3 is TGTGCCAGCAGCTACGACCGGCGGAATGAGCAGTTCTTC. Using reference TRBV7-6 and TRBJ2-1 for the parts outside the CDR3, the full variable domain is GAGVSQSPRYKVTKRGQDVALRCDPISGHVSLYWYRQALGQGPEFLTYFNYEAQQDKSGLPNDRFSAERPEGSISTLTIQRTEQRDSAMYRCASSYDRRNEQFFGPGTRLTVL.

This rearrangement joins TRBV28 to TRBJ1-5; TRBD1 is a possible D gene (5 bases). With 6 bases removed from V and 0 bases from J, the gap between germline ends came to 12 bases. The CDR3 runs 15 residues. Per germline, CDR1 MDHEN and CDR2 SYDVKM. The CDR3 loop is CASSTGHYSNQPQHF. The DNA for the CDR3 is TGTGCCAGCAGCACTGGACACTATAGCAATCAGCCCCAGCATTTT.

CDR3 amino acids: CASSVGPSSYEQYF. As DNA, the CDR3 is TGTGCCAGCAGTGTGGGGCCCAGCTCCTACGAGCAGTACTTC. The chain joins TRBV2 to TRBJ2-7, with D possibly being TRBD1 (5 bases). The CDR3 is 14 amino acids. V shed 4 bases and J shed 0 bases, with 10 bases lying between them. In germline, CDR1 is SNHLY, CDR2 FYNNEI.

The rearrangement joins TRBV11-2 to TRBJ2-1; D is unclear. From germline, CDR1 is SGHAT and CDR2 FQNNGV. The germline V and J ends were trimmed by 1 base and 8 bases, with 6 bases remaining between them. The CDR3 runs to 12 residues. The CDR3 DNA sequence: TGTGCCAGCAGCTTAGTCGGCCATGAGCAGTTCTTC. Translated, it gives CASSLVGHEQFF. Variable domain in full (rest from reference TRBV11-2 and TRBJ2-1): EAGVAQSPRYKIIEKRQSVAFWCNPISGHATLYWYQQILGQGPKLLIQFQNNGVVDDSQLPKDRFSAERLKGVDSTLKIQPAKLEDSAVYLCASSLVGHEQFFGPGTRLTVL.

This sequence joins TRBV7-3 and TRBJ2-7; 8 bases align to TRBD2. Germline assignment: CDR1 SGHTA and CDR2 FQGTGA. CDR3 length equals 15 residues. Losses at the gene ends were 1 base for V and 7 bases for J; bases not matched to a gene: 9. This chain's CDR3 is CASSLSQAGAGEQYF. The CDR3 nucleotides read TGTGCCAGCAGCTTAAGCCAAGCGGGAGCGGGAGAGCAGTACTTC. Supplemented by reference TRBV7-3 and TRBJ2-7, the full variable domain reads GAGVSQTPSNKVTEKGKYVELRCDPISGHTALYWYRQSLGQGPEFLIYFQGTGAADDSGLPNDRFFAVRPEGSVSTLKIQRTERGDSAVYLCASSLSQAGAGEQYFGPGTRLTVT.

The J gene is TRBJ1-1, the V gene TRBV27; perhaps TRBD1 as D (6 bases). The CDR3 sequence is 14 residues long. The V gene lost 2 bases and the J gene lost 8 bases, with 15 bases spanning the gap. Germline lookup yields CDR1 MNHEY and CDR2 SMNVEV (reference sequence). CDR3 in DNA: TGTGCCAGCAGTTTAATCGGGGCAGGGGAAGAAGCTTTCTTT. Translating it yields CASSLIGAGEEAFF.

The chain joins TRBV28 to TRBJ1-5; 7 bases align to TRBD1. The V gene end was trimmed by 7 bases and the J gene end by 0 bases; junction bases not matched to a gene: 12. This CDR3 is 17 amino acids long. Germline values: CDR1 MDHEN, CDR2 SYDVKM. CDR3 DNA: TGTGCCAGCACAAGCCCGGGACAGTTTTATAGCAATCAGCCCCAGCATTTT. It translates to CASTSPGQFYSNQPQHF.

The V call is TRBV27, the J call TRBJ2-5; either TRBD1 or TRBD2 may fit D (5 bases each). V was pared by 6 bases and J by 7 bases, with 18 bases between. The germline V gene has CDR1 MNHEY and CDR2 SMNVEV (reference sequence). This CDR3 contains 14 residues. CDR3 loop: CASRPGAGTGTQYF. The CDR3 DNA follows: TGTGCCAGCAGGCCCGGGGCAGGGACCGGGACCCAGTACTTC.

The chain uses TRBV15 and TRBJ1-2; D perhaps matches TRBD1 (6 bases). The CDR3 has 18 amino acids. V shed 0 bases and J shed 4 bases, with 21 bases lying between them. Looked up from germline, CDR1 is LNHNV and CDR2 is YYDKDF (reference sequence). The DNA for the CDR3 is TGTGCCACCAGCAGAGATCGAGAACAGGGCCCATCTTTCTATGGCTACACCTTC. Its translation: CATSRDREQGPSFYGYTF.

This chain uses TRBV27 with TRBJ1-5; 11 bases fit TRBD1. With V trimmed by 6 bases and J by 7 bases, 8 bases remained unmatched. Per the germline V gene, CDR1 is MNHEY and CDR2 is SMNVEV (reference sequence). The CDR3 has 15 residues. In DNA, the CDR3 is TGTGCCAGCAGCCGGGACAGGGGGTTAATACAGCCCCAGCATTTT. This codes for CASSRDRGLIQPQHF.

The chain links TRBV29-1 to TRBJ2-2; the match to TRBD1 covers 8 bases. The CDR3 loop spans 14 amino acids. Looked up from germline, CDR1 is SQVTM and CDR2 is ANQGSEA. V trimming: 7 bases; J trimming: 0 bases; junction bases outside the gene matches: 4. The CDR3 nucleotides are TGCAGCGCTTGGGACAGGCCGAACACCGGGGAGCTGTTTTTT. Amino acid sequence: CSAWDRPNTGELFF.

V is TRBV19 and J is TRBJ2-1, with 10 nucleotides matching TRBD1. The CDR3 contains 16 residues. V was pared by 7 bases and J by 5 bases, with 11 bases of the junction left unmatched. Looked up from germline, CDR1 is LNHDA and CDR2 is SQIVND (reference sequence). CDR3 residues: CASTSRRTGGDNEQFF. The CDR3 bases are TGTGCCAGTACCTCCCGACGGACAGGGGGGGACAATGAGCAGTTCTTC.

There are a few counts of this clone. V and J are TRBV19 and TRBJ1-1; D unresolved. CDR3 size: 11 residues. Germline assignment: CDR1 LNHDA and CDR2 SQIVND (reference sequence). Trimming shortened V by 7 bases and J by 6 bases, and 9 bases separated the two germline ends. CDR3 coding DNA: TGTGCCAGTACCTACATGGCTGAAGCTTTCTTT. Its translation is CASTYMAEAFF.

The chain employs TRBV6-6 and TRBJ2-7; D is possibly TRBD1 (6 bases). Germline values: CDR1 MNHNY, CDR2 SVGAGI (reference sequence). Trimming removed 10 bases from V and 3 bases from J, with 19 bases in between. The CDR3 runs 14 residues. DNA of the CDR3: TGTGCCACACAAAAGGGGGACAAATACTACGAGCAGTACTTC. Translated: CATQKGDKYYEQYF.

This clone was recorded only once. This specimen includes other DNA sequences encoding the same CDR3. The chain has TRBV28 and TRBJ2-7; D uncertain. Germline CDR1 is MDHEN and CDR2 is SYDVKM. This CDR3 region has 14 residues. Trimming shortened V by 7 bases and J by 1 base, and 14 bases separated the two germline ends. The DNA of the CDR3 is TGTGCCAGCAAAAGGAATAGGCGTTCCTACGAGCAGTACTTC. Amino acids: CASKRNRRSYEQYF.

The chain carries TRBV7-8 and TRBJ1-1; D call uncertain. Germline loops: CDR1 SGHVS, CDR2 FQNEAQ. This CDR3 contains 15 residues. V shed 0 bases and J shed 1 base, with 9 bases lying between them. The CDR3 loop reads CASSLARLGNTEAFF. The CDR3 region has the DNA TGTGCCAGCAGCTTAGCTAGACTGGGGAACACTGAAGCTTTCTTT.